This is a list of T cell receptor beta chains from one sample in a study of cytomegalovirus exposure and HLA in healthy donors. Only in-frame clones appear in the TCRdb table, and some are missing; sequencing was by immunoSEQ multiplex PCR. Of a few hundred thousand clones in the sample, around four fifths were seen once. Sample: PBMCs. The receptors were gathered from a woman aged 40 to 50 in good health and CMV-seronegative. Each CDR3 is given with its conserved first and last residue. A D gene is named only where the DNA matches it firmly. Only some rows state a clone size, as once, few, many or a class for expanded clones.

.,TRBV4-1,.,TRBJ2-3,TGCGCCAGCAAACCCTGGGGCGACTCGGATACGCAGTATTTT,CASKPWGDSDTQYF
.,TRBV7-2,.,TRBJ2-3,TGTGCCAGCAGCTTGCGGGGCCCCGGCACAGATACGCAGTATTTT,CASSLRGPGTDTQYF
few,TRBV19,.,TRBJ2-6,TGTGCCAGTAGTATGAGAGGGCCCTCTGGGGCCAACGTCCTGACTTTC,CASSMRGPSGANVLTF
.,TRBV30,.,TRBJ1-2,TGTGCCTGGAGTCGAGCGACTGGGTACGGCTACACCTTC,CAWSRATGYGYTF
.,TRBV6-6,.,TRBJ2-7,TGTGCCAGCAGCCTCATCCAGGGAAGTTACGACGAGCAGTACTTC,CASSLIQGSYDEQYF
.,TRBV7-2,TRBD1,TRBJ2-5,TGTGCCAGCAGCTTCAACAGGGGAGAGACCCAGTACTTC,CASSFNRGETQYF
.,TRBV4-2,TRBD2,TRBJ2-3,TGTGCCAGCAGCCAAGATCCACTAGCGGGGGGGCACAGCACAGATACGCAGTATTTT,CASSQDPLAGGHSTDTQYF
.,TRBV6-6,TRBD1,TRBJ1-1,TGTGCCAGCGTCGGACAGGCTACACTGTCGGAAGCTTTCTTT,CASVGQATLSEAFF
.,TRBV7-9,TRBD1,TRBJ1-2,TGTGCCAGCAGCGGGGACAGTGTGGGTTCCTATGGCTACACCTTC,CASSGDSVGSYGYTF
.,TRBV7-3,TRBD2,TRBJ2-4,TGTGCCAGCAGCTTAGGTCCGGGGGGGACTCAGTACTTC,CASSLGPGGTQYF
.,TRBV7-9,TRBD1,TRBJ1-1,TGTGCCAGCGGCAGGGGGGTGAACACTGAAGCTTTCTTT,CASGRGVNTEAFF
.,TRBV5-1,TRBD1,TRBJ2-7,TGCGCCAGCAGCTTGTTAGACAGGGGCTCCTACGAGCAGTACTTC,CASSLLDRGSYEQYF
.,TRBV9,.,TRBJ2-5,TGTGCCAGCAGCGTAACACAGGGAGCGACCCAGTACTTC,CASSVTQGATQYF
.,TRBV18,TRBD1,TRBJ1-5,TGTGCCAGCTCACCAGACACAGGGGATCAGCCCCAGCATTTT,CASSPDTGDQPQHF
.,TRBV7-8,TRBD1,TRBJ1-1,TGTGCCAGCAGCTTAGGGACAGGGGCCACTGAAGCTTTCTTT,CASSLGTGATEAFF
.,TRBV6-6,.,TRBJ1-5,TGTGCCAGCAGTTATGACAGGTTCTTCAATCAGCCCCAGCATTTT,CASSYDRFFNQPQHF
.,TRBV19,.,TRBJ2-2,TGTGCCAGTAGTATAGATCTTGTCGGGGAGCTGTTTTTT,CASSIDLVGELFF
once,TRBV28,TRBD2,TRBJ2-5,TGTGCCAGCAGTTTCTCTAGCGGGGGGACCCAAGAGACCCAGTACTTC,CASSFSSGGTQETQYF
few,TRBV6-1,TRBD1,TRBJ1-2,TGTGCCAGCAGTGGACAGGGGGAGACGTCTGGCTATGGCTACACCTTC,CASSGQGETSGYGYTF
.,TRBV25-1,TRBD2,TRBJ2-5,TGTGCCAGCAGTCTAGCGGGGGTGGAAGAGACCCAGTACTTC,CASSLAGVEETQYF
.,TRBV28,.,TRBJ1-2,TGTGCCAGCAGTTCAATCAGCTATGGCTACACCTTC,CASSSISYGYTF
few,TRBV7-2,TRBD2,TRBJ2-4,TGTGCCAGCAGCCCCGGGGAGGGATTAGCCAAAAACATTCAGTACTTC,CASSPGEGLAKNIQYF
.,TRBV28,.,TRBJ2-7,TGTGCCAGCAGTTTAAGCAGGGCCGGCTACGAGCAGTACTTC,CASSLSRAGYEQYF
.,TRBV5-1,TRBD2,TRBJ2-5,TGCGCCAGCAGCTTGGCCCCCAGCGGGGCCAAAGAGACCCAGTACTTC,CASSLAPSGAKETQYF
few,TRBV19,.,TRBJ1-1,TGTGCCAGTAGTACCACAGGACAAGCTTTCTTT,CASSTTGQAFF
.,TRBV11-1,TRBD1,TRBJ1-1,TGTGCCAGCAGCGGCCAGACAGGGGGCTTGACTGAAGCTTTCTTT,CASSGQTGGLTEAFF
.,TRBV9,TRBD1,TRBJ2-7,TGTGCCAGCAGCGCCGGGACAGGGGGCGCCTACGAGCAGTACTTC,CASSAGTGGAYEQYF
.,TRBV4-1,.,TRBJ1-5,TGCGCCAGCAGTTTACAAGGGGAGGGACAGCCCCAGCATTTT,CASSLQGEGQPQHF
.,TRBV5-4,.,TRBJ2-3,TGTGCCAGCACCCTCGGCCCTACAGGAACAGATACGCAGTATTTT,CASTLGPTGTDTQYF
.,TRBV7-2,.,TRBJ1-1,TGTGCCAGCAGCTCCGGGACATGGAACACTGAAGCTTTCTTT,CASSSGTWNTEAFF
.,TRBV28,.,TRBJ1-1,TGTGCCAGCAGTTTATTTACAGGGATGGCTTTCTTT,CASSLFTGMAFF